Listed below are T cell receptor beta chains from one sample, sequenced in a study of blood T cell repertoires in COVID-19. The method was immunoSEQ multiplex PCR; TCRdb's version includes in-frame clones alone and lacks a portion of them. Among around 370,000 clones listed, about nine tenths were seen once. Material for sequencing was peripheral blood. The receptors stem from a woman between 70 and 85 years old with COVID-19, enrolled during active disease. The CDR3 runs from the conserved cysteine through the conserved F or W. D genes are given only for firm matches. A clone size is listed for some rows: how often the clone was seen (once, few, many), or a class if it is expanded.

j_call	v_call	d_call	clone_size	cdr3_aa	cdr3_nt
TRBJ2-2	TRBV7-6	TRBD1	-	CASSWKQGAFGELFF	TGTGCCAGCAGCTGGAAACAGGGGGCTTTCGGGGAGCTGTTTTTT
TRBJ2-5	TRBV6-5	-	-	CASSYSAGQETQYF	TGTGCCAGCAGTTACTCCGCGGGACAAGAGACCCAGTACTTC
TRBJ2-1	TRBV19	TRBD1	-	CASQPTGQGYNEQFF	TGTGCCAGCCAACCTACGGGACAGGGCTACAATGAGCAGTTCTTC
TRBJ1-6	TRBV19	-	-	CASTDRGESGSPLHF	TGTGCCAGTACCGACCGGGGTGAGTCGGGTTCACCCCTCCACTTT
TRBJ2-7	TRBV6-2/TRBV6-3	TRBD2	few	CASSKPLAGGLEQYF	TGTGCCAGCAGTAAACCGCTAGCGGGGGGGCTCGAGCAGTACTTC
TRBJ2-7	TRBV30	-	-	CAWSVLSGYSYEQYF	TGTGCCTGGAGTGTACTATCAGGGTACTCCTACGAGCAGTACTTC
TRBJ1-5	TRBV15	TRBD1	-	CATSLLDRGNQPQHF	TGTGCCACCAGCCTACTGGACAGGGGGAATCAGCCCCAGCATTTT
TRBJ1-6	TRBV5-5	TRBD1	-	CASSLLPTGVDSPLHF	TGTGCCAGCAGCCTTCTCCCGACAGGGGTGGATTCACCCCTCCACTTT
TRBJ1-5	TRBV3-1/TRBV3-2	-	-	CASSQAGFNQPQHF	TGTGCCAGCAGCCAAGCAGGTTTCAATCAGCCCCAGCATTTT
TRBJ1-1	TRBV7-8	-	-	CASSFRVSEAFF	TGTGCCAGCAGCTTCAGGGTATCTGAAGCTTTCTTT
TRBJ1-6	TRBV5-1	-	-	CASPLQLPRVGSSYNSPLHF	TGCGCCAGCCCACTTCAACTCCCCCGGGTAGGGAGCTCCTATAATTCACCCCTCCACTTT
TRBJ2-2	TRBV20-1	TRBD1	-	CSASLQGAGGELFF	TGCAGTGCTAGTTTGCAGGGGGCCGGCGGGGAGCTGTTTTTT
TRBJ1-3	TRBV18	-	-	CASSPQGAGNTIYF	TGTGCCAGCTCACCACAGGGGGCTGGAAACACCATATATTTT
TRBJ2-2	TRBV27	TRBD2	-	CASSPKGLAGELFF	TGTGCCAGCAGCCCTAAGGGACTAGCCGGGGAGCTGTTTTTT
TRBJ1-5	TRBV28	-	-	CASSLGRNSNQPQHF	TGTGCCAGCAGTTTAGGCAGGAATAGCAATCAGCCCCAGCATTTT
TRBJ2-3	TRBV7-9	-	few	CASSYAADTQYF	TGTGCCAGCAGCTACGCAGCAGATACGCAGTATTTT
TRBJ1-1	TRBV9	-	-	CASSIEGGLRWNTEAFF	TGTGCCAGCAGCATAGAAGGCGGACTCCGATGGAACACTGAAGCTTTCTTT
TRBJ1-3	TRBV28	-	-	CASSSWALPGNTIYF	TGTGCCAGCAGTTCCTGGGCCCTGCCTGGAAACACCATATATTTT
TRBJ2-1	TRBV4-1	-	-	CASSQVYQGDNEQFF	TGCGCCAGCAGCCAAGTTTACCAGGGCGACAATGAGCAGTTCTTC
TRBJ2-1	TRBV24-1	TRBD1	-	CATSDRDSSYNEQFF	TGTGCCACCAGTGACCGGGACAGCTCCTACAATGAGCAGTTCTTC
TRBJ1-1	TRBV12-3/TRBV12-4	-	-	CATKDSLNTEAFF	TGTGCCACAAAGGACAGCTTGAACACTGAAGCTTTCTTT
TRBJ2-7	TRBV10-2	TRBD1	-	CASFIPTGTYEQYF	TGCGCCAGCTTTATCCCGACAGGGACCTACGAGCAGTACTTC
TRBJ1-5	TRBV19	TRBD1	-	CATAWTGGTLWEVIGQPQHF	TGTGCCACCGCGTGGACAGGGGGTACCCTGTGGGAAGTCATTGGTCAGCCCCAGCATTTT
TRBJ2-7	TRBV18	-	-	CASSPRQSYSYEQYF	TGTGCCAGCTCACCACGACAGTCTTACTCCTACGAGCAGTACTTC